One sample yielded the 10 T cell receptor beta chains listed below, sequenced in a study of blood T cells in healthy people across ages (dated by TCRdb to 2014 to 2015). Receptor amplification or capture employed 5' RACE. Sequencer: Illumina HiSeq 2500. The second PCR ran for roughly 7 to 12 cycles and used a J-beta primer mix along with a sample-barcoded 5' primer. TCRdb handled the public reads itself, with Q25 trimming in fastp and clone calling in MiXCR, and kept productive beta chains. A single entry per CDR3 protein holds the most common genes and DNA from its merged rows. This sample is represented by 1.5 million to 1.9 million distinct CDR3 sequences; approximately 43% of them were singletons. The ten largest clones represent approximately 4% of the sample. The sequenced sample consisted of blood. The receptor source for this set is a young woman in good health.

The CDR3 spells CASSLGTSGSSSETQYF. The CDR3 nucleotides are TGTGCCAGCAGCTTGGGGACTAGCGGGAGTTCCTCGGAGACCCAGTACTTC. V and J are TRBV5-4 and TRBJ2-5; TRBD2 aligns across 13 bases. The CDR3 has 17 amino acids. After removal of 0 bases from V and 5 bases from J, the junction contained 7 bases not matched to a gene. The V gene's germline CDR1 is SGHNT and CDR2 YYREEE (reference sequence). The full variable domain, completed using reference TRBV5-4 and TRBJ2-5, is ETGVTQSPTHLIKTRGQQVTLRCSSQSGHNTVSWYQQALGQGPQFIFQYYREEENGRGNFPPRFSGLQFPNYSSELNVNALELDDSALYLCASSLGTSGSSSETQYFGPGTRLLVL.

The chain recombines TRBV15 with TRBJ1-5; D uncertain. V lost 5 bases and J 0 bases, leaving 11 bases between the germline ends. The CDR3 loop spans 15 amino acids. Germline V gene data show CDR1 as LNHNV and CDR2 as YYDKDF (reference sequence). In nucleotides, the CDR3 is TGTGCCACCAGCGTCAACAGTTATAGCAATCAGCCCCAGCATTTT. Translating gives CATSVNSYSNQPQHF. Complete variable domain (other parts from reference TRBV15 and TRBJ1-5): DAMVIQNPRYQVTQFGKPVTLSCSQTLNHNVMYWYQQKSSQAPKLLFHYYDKDFNNEADTPDNFQSRRPNTSFCFLDIRSPGLGDTAMYLCATSVNSYSNQPQHFGDGTRLSIL.

The chain joins TRBV4-3 to TRBJ2-7; 8 bases match TRBD1. The length of the CDR3 is 16 residues. Germline V gene sequence: CDR1 LGHNA, CDR2 YSLEER. V was clipped by 0 bases and J by 0 bases; unmatched bases: 4. CDR3 sequence: CASSQDNGQGSYEQYF. CDR3 sequence (DNA): TGCGCCAGCAGCCAAGATAATGGACAGGGCTCCTACGAGCAGTACTTC.

V gene TRBV6-5 combines with J gene TRBJ2-3, with D hard to call. The CDR3 runs to 14 residues. In germline, CDR1 is MNHEY, CDR2 SVGAGI. The V and J ends lost 4 bases and 2 bases respectively, with 10 bases between them. As DNA, the CDR3 is TGTGCCAGCAGTTCCCTCCCCCCCACAGATACGCAGTATTTT. Amino acid sequence: CASSSLPPTDTQYF.

V usage is TRBV27 and J usage is TRBJ1-4, with TRBD1 as a possible D gene (6 bases). Deletions cut 2 bases from V and 7 bases from J, with 20 bases between. CDR1 is MNHEY and CDR2 is SMNVEV in the germline V gene (reference sequence). The CDR3 loop spans 17 amino acids. The CDR3: CASSLMGPAGVGEKLFF. The CDR3 nucleotides read TGTGCCAGCAGTTTAATGGGTCCGGCAGGGGTTGGTGAAAAACTGTTTTTT.

The sample holds a few counts of this clonotype. V and J are TRBV29-1 and TRBJ2-1; D gene unclear. The germline CDR1 and CDR2 sequences are SQVTM and ANQGSEA. V gave up 4 bases and J gave up 7 bases, with 14 bases separating them. The CDR3 loop spans 13 amino acids. DNA of the CDR3: TGCAGCGTTGCGCGGCGTCTGACTAATGAGCAGTTCTTC. Translation gives CSVARRLTNEQFF.

V gene TRBV28 combines with J gene TRBJ1-6, with D possibly being TRBD1 (6 bases). Trimming removed 9 bases from V and 5 bases from J, with 8 bases in between. In germline, CDR1 is MDHEN, CDR2 SYDVKM. The CDR3 length is 12 residues. The DNA of the CDR3 is TGTGCCAGTCAGGGGAATAATTCACCCCTCCACTTT. This codes for CASQGNNSPLHF.

CDR3 region: CAIRVKGANYGYTF. The CDR3 DNA reads as TGTGCCATCAGGGTTAAGGGGGCGAACTATGGCTACACCTTC. The V call is TRBV10-3, the J call TRBJ1-2, with TRBD1 identical over 7 bases. With V trimmed by 6 bases and J by 2 bases, 6 bases remained unmatched. This CDR3 has 14 amino acids. Germline CDR1 and CDR2: ENHRY and SYGVKD.

This clonotype appeared a few times. The rearrangement joins TRBV2 to TRBJ1-5; 8 positions match TRBD1. This CDR3 has 14 residues. Germline CDR1 SNHLY, CDR2 FYNNEI. Trimming at V came to 8 bases and at J to 6 bases, leaving 9 bases not matched to a gene. In DNA, the CDR3 is TGTGCCAGCGCCAACAGGGGGTTGAGTCAGCCCCAGCATTTT. Encoded protein: CASANRGLSQPQHF. Based on the CDR3 plus reference TRBV2 and TRBJ1-5, the full variable domain is EPEVTQTPSHQVTQMGQEVILRCVPISNHLYFYWYRQILGQKVEFLVSFYNNEISEKSEIFDDQFSVERPDGSNFTLKIRSTKLEDSAMYFCASANRGLSQPQHFGDGTRLSIL.

This clonotype was seen a handful of times. This chain connects TRBV10-3 to TRBJ2-7; 10 positions match TRBD2. The V segment lost 3 bases and the J segment 10 bases; nucleotides outside the gene matches: 18. The CDR3 is made up of 17 amino acids. Germline CDR1 ENHRY, CDR2 SYGVKD. The CDR3 bases are TGTGCCATCAGTGAAGGACTAGCGGAAGTCTCTGGGGAGGCCCAGTACTTC. It yields the protein CAISEGLAEVSGEAQYF.